This TCR beta chain was sequenced during a study of regulatory T cells in long-lasting Graves disease. Study overall: Antithyroid drug intake by newly diagnosed Graves' patients had lasted under 3 months. Whole-study results and caveats: Newly diagnosed disease favored TRBV20-1 and TRBJ2-1 over persistent disease. Clonotypes that were public and shared totalled a few thousand in persistent patients versus 966 in new patients.

As for time point: newly diagnosed GD, antithyroid drugs for less than 3 months. The TCR library was made from RNA extracted from PBMCs. Germline V gene data show CDR1 as LGHNT and CDR2 as FRNRAP. V was shortened by 3 bases and J by 3 bases, with 2 bases between the two germline ends. The CDR3 totals 11 residues. Construction of TCR beta libraries relied on iRepertoire HTBI primers and on Arm-PCR targeting CDR3 regions. Original handling: Detected in the samples were around 62 TRBV and over twelve TRBJ segments. TCRdb re-analysed the multiplex PCR reads in MiXCR, keeping a single row per CDR3 protein. TCRdb, rather than the study authors, made the V and J calls. The data contain about 240,000 distinct CDR3 sequences, roughly 21% of them singletons. This clonotype was picked up many times. The antigen remains undetermined.

The chain combines TRBV12-5 with TRBJ1-1; the D is unclear. This receptor was identified in a female donor with Graves disease. The sequences come from peripheral blood mononuclear cells (PBMCs), collected at new diagnosis, from a patient treated with antithyroid drugs. This CDR3 reads CASGFYTEAFF. In nucleotides, the CDR3 is TGTGCTAGTGGTTTTTACACTGAAGCTTTCTTT.